This T cell receptor (beta chain) was found in a study of lymphopenia after photon versus proton radiotherapy. TCRdb's table, derived via immunoSEQ multiplex PCR, lists solely in-frame clones and lacks some. The sample yields approximately 62,000 clones, 65% to 85% seen once. The CDR3 spans 15 residues. V lost 3 bases and J lost 7, with 15 bases in between. Germline V gene lookup returns CDR1 KGHSH and CDR2 LQKENI. The rearrangement links TRBV18 to TRBJ1-4; maybe TRBD1 (5 bases). The receptor comes from a man in his sixties with pancreatic cancer. Sample: peripheral blood, taken from a patient treated with proton-based radiotherapy. The CDR3 reads CASSPREGAGEKLFF. The CDR3 bases are TGTGCCAGCTCACCTCGGGAAGGGGCTGGTGAAAAACTGTTTTTT. Combining the CDR3 with reference TRBV18 and TRBJ1-4 gives the whole variable domain NAGVMQNPRHLVRRRGQEARLRCSPMKGHSHVYWYRQLPEEGLKFMVYLQKENIIDESGMPKERFSAEFPKEGPSILRIQQVVRGDSAAYFCASSPREGAGEKLFFGSGTQLSVL.